A single sample gave rise to the 5 T cell receptor beta chains below, sequenced in a study of cytomegalovirus exposure and HLA in healthy donors. The PCR was carried out with 60 Vbeta primers and 13 Jbeta primers. The repertoire was sequenced with immunoSEQ multiplex PCR; TCRdb's copy has only in-frame clones and lacks some. The sample includes roughly 200,000 clones, around 81% of them seen just once. Sequencing was carried out using PBMCs. Source of these receptors: a middle-aged man in good health and CMV-seronegative.

This clone was observed a handful of times. The chain joins TRBV9 to TRBJ2-2; unclear D gene. V was clipped by 2 bases and J by 2 bases, with 7 bases between them. There are 14 residues in the CDR3. CDR1 and CDR2 (germline): SGDLS, YYNGEE. CDR3 sequence (DNA): TGTGCCAGCAGCGTCTCAGGAAACACCGGGGAGCTGTTTTTT. Amino acid sequence: CASSVSGNTGELFF.

J is TRBJ1-4 and V is TRBV7-3; 8 bases match TRBD1. Germline lookup yields CDR1 SGHTA and CDR2 FQGTGA. There are 16 residues in the CDR3. V shed 3 bases, J shed 3 bases, and the junction held 6 bases outside the gene matches. CDR3 coding DNA: TGTGCCAGCAGCTTGAACTTCAGGGGGCCTAATGAAAAACTGTTTTTT. The encoded protein is CASSLNFRGPNEKLFF. Together with reference TRBV7-3 and TRBJ1-4, the CDR3 gives the full variable domain: GAGVSQTPSNKVTEKGKYVELRCDPISGHTALYWYRQSLGQGPEFLIYFQGTGAADDSGLPNDRFFAVRPEGSVSTLKIQRTERGDSAVYLCASSLNFRGPNEKLFFGSGTQLSVL.

This clone was recorded only once. The chain uses TRBV30 and TRBJ1-5; weak D call: TRBD1 (6 bases). Trimming left V 1 base short and J 5 bases short, with 9 bases between. CDR1 and CDR2 (germline): GTSNPN, SVGIG (reference sequence). CDR3 length: 13 amino acids. The CDR3 region has the DNA TGTGCCTGGAGTGATACAGGGTATCAGCCCCAGCATTTT. Residues: CAWSDTGYQPQHF. Filled out from reference TRBV30 and TRBJ1-5, the complete variable domain reads SQTIHQWPATLVQPVGSPLSLECTVEGTSNPNLYWYRQAAGRGLQLLFYSVGIGQISSEVPQNLSASRPQDRQFILSSKKLLLSDSGFYLCAWSDTGYQPQHFGDGTRLSIL.

This chain links TRBV18 with TRBJ1-4; 10 bases fit TRBD1. V lost 0 bases, J lost 8 bases, and 3 bases stayed unmatched. Germline CDR1 reads KGHSH; CDR2 reads LQKENI. CDR3 length: 15 amino acids. CDR3 coding DNA: TGTGCCAGCTCACCACCGGACAGGGGGGAAGAAAAACTGTTTTTT. Residues: CASSPPDRGEEKLFF.

The chain recombines TRBV27 with TRBJ2-3; a possible D gene is TRBD2 (6 bases). Germline loops: CDR1 MNHEY, CDR2 SMNVEV (reference sequence). The CDR3 is 15 amino acids. Trimming removed 5 bases from V and 2 bases from J, with 14 bases in between. CDR3 coding DNA: TGTGCCAGCAGTCCCCCCCGGGGGTACACAGATACGCAGTATTTT. Translated: CASSPPRGYTDTQYF.